Included here is one T cell receptor (beta chain) sequence, with context. Germline loops: CDR1 SGHVS, CDR2 FNYEAQ. After removal of 1 base from V and 5 bases from J, the junction contained 6 bases not matched to a gene. This CDR3 comprises 15 residues. The entry originates in a study of T cell changes during pregnancy in multiple sclerosis. Produced via immunoSEQ multiplex PCR; TCRdb's table is partial and in-frame only. The profile shows 55,000 to 95,000 clones, more than 80% of them singletons. This clonotype was obtained from a female donor in good health, enrolled as a control in a pregnancy study. V is TRBV7-6 and J is TRBJ2-5, with TRBD2 matching 8 bases. The starting material was peripheral blood, obtained in the second trimester of pregnancy. CDR3 residues: CASSLERGGSETQYF. The CDR3 coding sequence is TGTGCCAGCAGCTTAGAACGGGGGGGATCCGAGACCCAGTACTTC.